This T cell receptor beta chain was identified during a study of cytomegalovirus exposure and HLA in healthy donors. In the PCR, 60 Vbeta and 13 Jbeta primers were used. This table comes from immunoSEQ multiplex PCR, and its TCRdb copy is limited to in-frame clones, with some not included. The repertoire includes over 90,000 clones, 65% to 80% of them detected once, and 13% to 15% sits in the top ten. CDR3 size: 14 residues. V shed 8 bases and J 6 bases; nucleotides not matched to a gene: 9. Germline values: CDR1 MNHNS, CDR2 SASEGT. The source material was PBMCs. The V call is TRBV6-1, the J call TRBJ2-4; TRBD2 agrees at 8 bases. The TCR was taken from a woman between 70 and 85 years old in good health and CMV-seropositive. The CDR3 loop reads CASETGGPVNIQYF. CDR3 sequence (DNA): TGTGCCAGCGAAACGGGGGGGCCGGTAAACATTCAGTACTTC.